This T cell receptor (beta chain) derives from a study of CD8 T cells in ankylosing spondylitis. Quantitative barcoded 5'-RACE was used to prepare TCR beta libraries. TCRdb independently ran MiXCR on the 5' RACE reads; one entry per CDR3 protein. The data contain some 840,000 distinct CDR3 sequences, 12% of them singletons. General study points: Disease-linked clones bore a CD8+ phenotype, appearing relatively rarely in peripheral blood. Researchers reportedly found disease-linked clones significantly enriched in matched ankylosing spondylitis synovial fluid. Blood of patients with ankylosing spondylitis appeared to be characterized by a TCR beta motif of eight highly homologous variants.

To note about this clonotype: The antigen is undetermined.

CDR3 length equals 14 residues. Germline CDR1 reads PRHDT; CDR2 reads FYEKMQ (reference sequence). Trimming shortened V by 4 bases and J by 0 bases, and 9 bases separated the two germline ends. The origin of this receptor is a male donor with ankylosing spondylitis. The chain has TRBV13 and TRBJ1-1; weak D call: TRBD1 (5 bases). Sequenced input: blood, either unsorted or a sorted T cell fraction (not recorded which). The CDR3, as DNA: TGTGCCAGCAGCTACCGGGACCTGAACACTGAAGCTTTCTTT. Amino acids: CASSYRDLNTEAFF.